Listed below are T cell receptor beta chains from one sample, sequenced in a study of blood T cells in healthy people across ages. MiXCR, applied by TCRdb to the 5' RACE reads, yields one record per CDR3 protein. The sample has about 1,500,000 distinct CDR3 sequences; roughly 28% are singletons. Sequencing was done on a sample of blood. These receptors all stem from a woman aged 25 to 45 in good health. Both conserved end residues are part of each CDR3. Each record gives: clone size, D gene, V gene, J gene, CDR3 length, CDR3 protein. The D gene is left open where the match is weak. Not all rows give a size; the values are once, few, many and, for expanded clones, a class.

-,-,TRBV9,TRBJ1-5,14,CASSKGVGNQPQHF
few,-,TRBV9,TRBJ2-5,18,CASSVGSSWRGQRETQYF
many,-,TRBV20-1,TRBJ2-1,15,CSARDRPSDYNEQFF
-,-,TRBV6-2/TRBV6-3,TRBJ1-5,14,CASTNPRGIQPQHF
few,-,TRBV28,TRBJ2-7,11,CASSEGHEQYF
-,TRBD1,TRBV7-8,TRBJ2-4,15,CASSPTGYLGEAQYF
few,-,TRBV7-9,TRBJ1-6,12,CASSGGLAPLHF
few,TRBD2,TRBV5-1,TRBJ2-1,16,CASSLSGVARNNEQFF
-,-,TRBV5-6,TRBJ1-5,14,CASSLGQGLQPQHF
-,-,TRBV7-9,TRBJ2-3,15,CASSLTGGLVDTQYF
-,-,TRBV5-5,TRBJ2-3,15,CVSSLTDFSTDTQYF
-,-,TRBV12-5,TRBJ2-1,12,CASVHQGYEQFF
few,TRBD1,TRBV7-9,-,13,CASSTGDQETQFF
-,TRBD2,TRBV28,TRBJ2-3,19,CASSSAGTSGGYSTDTQYF
many,-,TRBV28,TRBJ2-7,13,CASSMTAAYEQYF
many,-,TRBV27,TRBJ1-2,13,CASSNDRNYGYTF
-,-,TRBV14,TRBJ1-1,13,CASSQGLNTESFF
-,TRBD2,TRBV5-1,TRBJ2-7,13,CASSLEREFEQYF
-,-,TRBV2,TRBJ1-5,13,CASSEEQRRPRHF
-,-,TRBV4-3,TRBJ2-1,16,CASSQANGGRVDEQFF
few,-,TRBV7-9,TRBJ2-7,14,CASSLTSIAYEQYF
-,-,TRBV6-2/TRBV6-3,TRBJ2-5,14,CASTTIGAGGTQYF
few,TRBD1,TRBV11-2,TRBJ2-3,17,CAGSSTAPGQLTDTQYF
few,TRBD2,TRBV19,TRBJ2-7,15,CASKEGTSGTYEQYF
many,-,TRBV6-5,TRBJ1-5,14,CASSFRGSNQPQHF
-,TRBD2,TRBV7-2,TRBJ2-3,18,CASSTQAGTRGGTDTQYF
few,-,TRBV18,TRBJ1-2,13,CASSPGSEDGYTF
many,-,TRBV18,TRBJ2-6,16,CASSAGGFSGANVLTF
few,-,TRBV6-1,TRBJ1-1,18,CASSASLISHGPNTEAFF
-,-,TRBV6-6,TRBJ1-1,10,CASRFKEAFF
-,-,TRBV11-2,TRBJ1-1,16,CASSLVGGRMNTEAFF
-,-,TRBV20-1,-,15,CSARDGRRGRHEQYF
many,-,TRBV7-2,TRBJ2-5,13,CASSLISPETQYF